The clone carrying this TCR beta chain has just a few counts. Its matching antigen is unknown. This entry comes from a study of vaccination effects on CD4 cells after COVID-19. The overall study: Participants received two doses of either the BNT162b2 or mRNA-1273 vaccine.

Using viral peptide pools, the ViraFEST assay grew out antigen-specific CD4+ T cells prior to sequencing. The culture ran for roughly ten days before CD4+ T cells were isolated. Confirmation by PCR established that the person had SARS-CoV-2 infection between March and December 2020. Libraries were prepared by immunoSEQ multiplex PCR; TCRdb keeps only in-frame clonotypes and omits some of them. The sample has around 40,000 clones, roughly 73% seen once. The sample consisted of CD4+ T cells from PBMCs cultured with a peptide pool, taken before COVID-19 vaccination. The sequence derives from a human donor who had a prior SARS-CoV-2 infection.

CDR3 sequence: CASSLGAGTYEQYF. The DNA of the CDR3 is TGCGCCAGCAGCTTGGGAGCGGGGACTTACGAGCAGTACTTC. The gene calls are TRBV5-1 and TRBJ2-7; TRBD2 matches at 7 bases. Germline-derived CDR1 and CDR2 are SGHRS and YFSETQ. With 0 bases clipped from V and 4 bases from J, the junction kept 4 bases outside the gene matches. This CDR3 contains 14 residues.